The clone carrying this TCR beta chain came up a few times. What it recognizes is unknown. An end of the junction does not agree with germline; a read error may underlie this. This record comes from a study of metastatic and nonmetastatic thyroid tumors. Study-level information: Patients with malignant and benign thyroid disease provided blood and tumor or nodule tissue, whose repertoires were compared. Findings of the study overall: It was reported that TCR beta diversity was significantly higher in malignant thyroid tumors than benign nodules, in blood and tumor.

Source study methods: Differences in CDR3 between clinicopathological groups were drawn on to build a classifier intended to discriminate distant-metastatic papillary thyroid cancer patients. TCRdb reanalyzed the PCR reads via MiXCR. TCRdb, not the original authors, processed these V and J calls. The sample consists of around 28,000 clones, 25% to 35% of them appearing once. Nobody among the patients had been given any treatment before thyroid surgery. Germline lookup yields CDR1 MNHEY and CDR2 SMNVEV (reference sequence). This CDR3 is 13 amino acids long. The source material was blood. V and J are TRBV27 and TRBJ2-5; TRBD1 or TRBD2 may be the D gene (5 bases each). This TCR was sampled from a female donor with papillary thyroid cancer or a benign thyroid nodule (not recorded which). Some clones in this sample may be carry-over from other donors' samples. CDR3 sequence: CVSIGTGPETQYF. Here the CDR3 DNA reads TGTGTCAGCATCGGGACGGGACCGGAGACCCAGTACTTC.